These 6 T cell receptor beta chains were sequenced from one sample in a study of cytomegalovirus exposure and HLA in healthy donors. In the PCR, 60 Vbeta and 13 Jbeta primers were used. Method: immunoSEQ multiplex PCR; TCRdb's copy keeps in-frame clones and lacks some. The sample has some 150,000 clones; under 70% are singletons. Sequenced material: PBMCs. Every receptor here comes from a woman younger than 45 in good health and CMV-seropositive.

The V and J genes are TRBV2 and TRBJ1-4; TRBD1 matches at 8 bases. CDR1 is SNHLY, CDR2 FYNNEI, per germline. Trimming cost V 4 bases and J 8 bases; bases outside gene matches: 0. The CDR3 spans 12 residues. The CDR3 loop is CASSGTGEKLFF. CDR3 bases: TGTGCCAGCAGTGGGACAGGGGAAAAACTGTTTTTT.

The chain is built from TRBV2 and TRBJ1-2, with 8 bases aligning to TRBD1. Unmatched junction bases numbered 10, after V lost 6 bases and J lost 10 bases. CDR1 SNHLY and CDR2 FYNNEI come from the germline V gene. The CDR3 runs to 13 residues. The CDR3, as DNA: TGTGCCAGCAGGGGGACAGGTGGACTTTCCTACACCTTC. Its translation: CASRGTGGLSYTF.

For the CDR3, the DNA is TGTGCCATCAGTGAGTCGGGGGGACTCACAGATACGCAGTATTTT. It translates to CAISESGGLTDTQYF. This rearrangement joins TRBV10-3 to TRBJ2-3; weak D call: TRBD2 (6 bases). This CDR3 comprises 15 residues. The V gene lost 0 bases and the J gene lost 2 bases, with 9 bases spanning the gap. Germline CDR1 reads ENHRY; CDR2 reads SYGVKD.

Only a few counts were recorded for this clone. The chain has TRBV21-1 and TRBJ2-2; the tabulated D call, TRBD2, remains unverified against the DNA. TRBV21-1 is noted as a pseudogene. The CDR3 runs to 20 residues. DNA of the CDR3: TGTGCCAGCAGCCACCATTCGGGGGGATGGACACCTTACCCTTCCGAGGAGCTGTTTTTT. It translates to CASSHHSGGWTPYPSEELFF.

The CDR3 loop reads CASSVTGGAEAFF. In nucleotides, the CDR3 is TGTGCCAGCAGCGTGACCGGGGGGGCTGAAGCTTTCTTT. The rearrangement uses TRBV6-1 and TRBJ1-1, with D tentatively TRBD1 (5 bases). The CDR3 consists of 13 residues. V lost 6 bases, J lost 6 bases, and 14 bases lay in between. The V gene's germline CDR1 is MNHNS and CDR2 SASEGT.

The chain carries TRBV27 and TRBJ2-7; D might be TRBD2 (6 bases). The CDR3 runs to 14 residues. Trimming pared 5 bases from V and 5 bases from J, leaving 16 bases between. Germline V CDR1 and CDR2: MNHEY, SMNVEV (reference sequence). CDR3 region: CASSSDWRGHEQYF. The CDR3 nucleotides are TGTGCCAGCAGTAGCGACTGGAGGGGCCACGAGCAGTACTTC.